The rows below give T cell receptor beta chains drawn from one sample of a study of T cells in Graves' hyperthyroidism and ophthalmopathy. TCRdb reprocessed the multiplex PCR reads via MiXCR and lists one record per CDR3 protein. The sample consists of 190,000 or so distinct CDR3 sequences, 15% to 20% of them appearing once. Sequencing was done on a sample of blood. The receptors derive from a man aged 35 to 55 with Graves' hyperthyroidism. Both conserved end residues are part of each CDR3. Each record gives: clone size, V gene, D gene, J gene, CDR3 protein, CDR3 DNA. D genes are given only for firm matches. Clone size is stated in some rows and not others, as once, few, many or a class when expanded.

clone_size: many
v_call: TRBV29-1
d_call: TRBD1
j_call: TRBJ2-1
cdr3_aa: CSGPSGTGVGNEQFF
cdr3_nt: TGCAGCGGGCCCAGTGGGACAGGGGTGGGCAATGAGCAGTTCTTC

clone_size: few
v_call: TRBV10-3
d_call: NA
j_call: TRBJ2-3
cdr3_aa: CAIIVNSTDTQYF
cdr3_nt: TGTGCCATCATTGTAAACAGTACAGATACGCAGTATTTT

clone_size: many
v_call: TRBV7-2
d_call: TRBD2
j_call: TRBJ2-7
cdr3_aa: CASSSASGGAYEQYF
cdr3_nt: TGTGCCAGCAGCTCCGCTAGCGGGGGGGCCTACGAGCAGTACTTC

clone_size: many
v_call: TRBV6-1
d_call: NA
j_call: TRBJ2-3
cdr3_aa: CASSSRTVSTDTQYF
cdr3_nt: TGTGCCAGCAGTTCTAGGACTGTTAGCACAGATACGCAGTATTTT

clone_size: NA
v_call: TRBV20-1
d_call: TRBD1
j_call: TRBJ2-1
cdr3_aa: CSASGQGTLDSYNEQSF
cdr3_nt: TGCAGTGCTAGCGGACAGGGGACGCTGGATTCCTACAATGAGCAGTCCTTC

clone_size: NA
v_call: TRBV19
d_call: NA
j_call: TRBJ1-5
cdr3_aa: CASKDGLNSNQPQHF
cdr3_nt: TGTGCCAGTAAGGACGGATTAAATAGCAATCAGCCCCAGCATTTT

clone_size: many
v_call: TRBV9
d_call: NA
j_call: TRBJ1-5
cdr3_aa: CASSVESGQPQHF
cdr3_nt: TGTGCCAGCAGCGTAGAATCTGGGCAGCCCCAGCATTTT

clone_size: NA
v_call: TRBV6-5
d_call: NA
j_call: TRBJ1-1
cdr3_aa: CASSYSILEGENTEAFF
cdr3_nt: TGTGCCAGCAGTTACTCGATTCTAGAGGGGGAGAACACTGAAGCTTTCTTT

clone_size: many
v_call: TRBV20-1
d_call: NA
j_call: TRBJ2-5
cdr3_aa: CSARDQGSQETQYF
cdr3_nt: TGCAGTGCTAGAGATCAGGGTAGCCAAGAGACCCAGTACTTC

clone_size: NA
v_call: TRBV11-1
d_call: TRBD1
j_call: TRBJ1-4
cdr3_aa: CASSPGGRTGGAANEKLFF
cdr3_nt: TGTGCCAGCAGCCCCGGAGGGCGGACAGGGGGCGCGGCTAATGAAAAACTGTTTTTT

clone_size: many
v_call: TRBV27
d_call: TRBD1
j_call: TRBJ2-5
cdr3_aa: CASSRRDRDQETQYF
cdr3_nt: TGTGCCAGCAGTCGTCGGGACAGGGACCAAGAGACCCAGTACTTC

clone_size: many
v_call: TRBV2
d_call: NA
j_call: TRBJ2-3
cdr3_aa: CAVTDTQYF
cdr3_nt: TGTGCCGTCACAGATACGCAGTATTTT

clone_size: many
v_call: TRBV2
d_call: NA
j_call: TRBJ1-1
cdr3_aa: CASSPSPPNTEAFF
cdr3_nt: TGTGCCAGCAGCCCCTCCCCGCCGAACACTGAAGCTTTCTTT

clone_size: NA
v_call: TRBV5-1
d_call: NA
j_call: TRBJ2-5
cdr3_aa: CASSSPSEETQYF
cdr3_nt: TGCGCCAGCAGCTCCCCCTCGGAAGAGACCCAGTACTTC

clone_size: NA
v_call: TRBV10-3
d_call: NA
j_call: TRBJ2-3
cdr3_aa: CAISESYRAEDGTDTQYF
cdr3_nt: TGTGCCATCAGTGAGTCGTATAGAGCCGAGGACGGCACAGATACGCAGTATTTT

clone_size: many
v_call: TRBV2
d_call: NA
j_call: TRBJ1-1
cdr3_aa: CASSLTMNTEAFF
cdr3_nt: TGTGCCAGCAGCTTGACTATGAACACTGAAGCTTTCTTT

clone_size: NA
v_call: TRBV5-5
d_call: NA
j_call: TRBJ2-1
cdr3_aa: CASSLAGFVDEQFF
cdr3_nt: TGTGCCAGCAGCTTGGCGGGTTTCGTTGATGAGCAGTTCTTC

clone_size: few
v_call: TRBV7-6
d_call: NA
j_call: TRBJ1-5
cdr3_aa: CASTPRAGLNQPQHF
cdr3_nt: TGTGCCAGCACTCCGCGCGCAGGGCTCAATCAGCCCCAGCATTTT